Each of the 21 T cell receptor beta chains below was sequenced from the same sample in a study of blood T cell repertoires in COVID-19 (TCRdb year 2020). Library creation used the immunoSEQ multiplex PCR assay. TCRdb's version of the immuneACCESS table is confined to in-frame rearrangements and falls short of the full clone set. An unresolved V gene accounts for under half of the shortfall where checked; the remainder is of unknown origin. The sample table holds 200,000 to 250,000 clones, of which just over 85% were seen once. 3.5% to 4% of the sample lies in the top ten. The sample was PBMCs or T cells enriched from blood (not recorded which). These receptors came from a woman in her thirties or forties with acute COVID-19.

The chain employs TRBV21-1 and TRBJ2-1; the D segment call TRBD2 is taken from the table without a DNA check. TRBV21-1 constitutes a pseudogene. This CDR3 is built from 13 residues. The CDR3 nucleotides are TGTGCCAGCGACGGACTAGCGAACAATGAGCAGTTCTTC. Translating gives CASDGLANNEQFF.

A few counts support this clone. This specimen includes other DNA sequences encoding the same CDR3. The CDR3 is CASSPSIRETQYF. As DNA, the CDR3 is TGTGCCAGCAGCCCCTCAATACGGGAGACCCAGTACTTC. V is TRBV4-2 and J is TRBJ2-5; D unclear. Germline CDR1 LGHNA, CDR2 YNFKEQ. Trimming cost V 4 bases and J 5 bases, with 11 bases left between them. The CDR3 length is 13 residues.

This chain links TRBV7-9 with TRBJ2-5; D uncertain. The CDR3 is 12 amino acids. Germline CDR1 and CDR2: SEHNR and FQNEAQ (reference sequence). Trimming cost V 5 bases and J 7 bases, with 11 bases left between them. CDR3: CASSPTMATQYF. CDR3 nucleotide sequence: TGTGCCAGCAGCCCAACGATGGCGACCCAGTACTTC. The full variable domain, completed using reference TRBV7-9 and TRBJ2-5, is DTGVSQNPRHKITKRGQNVTFRCDPISEHNRLYWYRQTLGQGPEFLTYFQNEAQLEKSRLLSDRFSAERPKGSFSTLEIQRTEQGDSAMYLCASSPTMATQYFGPGTRLLVL.

The gene calls are TRBV12-3 or TRBV12-4 and TRBJ2-5, with D perhaps TRBD2 (6 bases). Deletions cut 1 base from V and 7 bases from J, with 10 bases between. The CDR3 spans 13 residues. The CDR3: CASSLGSGGTQYF. The CDR3 nucleotides are TGTGCCAGCAGTTTAGGGTCCGGGGGGACCCAGTACTTC.

In its sample, this clone was seen a few times. Other DNA sequences in this sample translate to the same CDR3. V gene TRBV4-3 combines with J gene TRBJ2-1, with TRBD2 matching 9 bases. The germline V gene has CDR1 LGHNA and CDR2 YSLEER. This CDR3 has 16 residues. Trimming cost V 1 base and J 12 bases; bases outside gene matches: 13. The CDR3 here is CASSQVWELAGSMQFF. CDR3 nucleotide sequence: TGCGCCAGCAGCCAAGTGTGGGAACTAGCGGGTAGTATGCAGTTCTTC.

The V gene is TRBV30, the J gene TRBJ2-7; 9 bases map to TRBD1. V lost 5 bases, J lost 7 bases, and 12 bases stayed unmatched. The CDR3 is 14 amino acids. Germline lookup yields CDR1 GTSNPN and CDR2 SVGIG (reference sequence). The CDR3 loop is CAWGTGTVPGEQYF. The CDR3 bases are TGTGCCTGGGGGACAGGGACCGTCCCTGGGGAGCAGTACTTC.

This clone is a singleton in its sample. The CDR3 sequence: CASSRDRAFNYGYTF. CDR3 bases: TGTGCCAGTAGTAGGGACAGGGCATTTAACTATGGCTACACCTTC. The chain employs TRBV19 and TRBJ1-2; 9 nucleotides align to TRBD1. The CDR3 sequence is 15 residues long. The V and J ends lost 4 bases and 1 base, in that order; junction bases with no gene match: 4. Germline assignment: CDR1 LNHDA and CDR2 SQIVND (reference sequence).

Only a few counts were recorded for this clone. The chain joins TRBV19 to TRBJ2-7; maybe TRBD1 (6 bases). Germline CDR1 is LNHDA and CDR2 is SQIVND (reference sequence). The CDR3 is 13 amino acids. V gave up 7 bases and J gave up 0 bases, with 10 bases separating them. The CDR3 region has the DNA TGTGCCAGTAAAGCAGGGGACTCCTACGAGCAGTACTTC. It is translated as CASKAGDSYEQYF.

The V gene is TRBV28, the J gene TRBJ2-1; TRBD2 matches at 8 bases. Germline V gives CDR1 MDHEN, CDR2 SYDVKM. V dropped 7 bases and J dropped 9; count of bases not matched to a gene: 11. The CDR3 covers 14 residues. CDR3 region: CASTPGGGSREQFF. Here the CDR3 DNA reads TGTGCCAGCACCCCCGGGGGGGGATCGCGTGAGCAGTTCTTC.

The chain has TRBV2 and TRBJ2-1; TRBD2 matches at 9 bases. V lost 6 bases to trimming and J lost 8 bases; unmatched junction nucleotides: 8. The CDR3 extends over 14 amino acids. CDR1 is SNHLY and CDR2 is FYNNEI in the germline V gene. The CDR3 reads CASRAGLAYDEQFF. In nucleotides, the CDR3 is TGTGCCAGCAGAGCCGGACTAGCGTACGATGAGCAGTTCTTC.

The genes are TRBV28 and TRBJ2-1, with D maybe TRBD2 (6 bases). Trimming took 3 bases from V and 2 from J, leaving 8 bases between them. This CDR3 spans 14 amino acids. CDR1 is MDHEN and CDR2 is SYDVKM in the germline V gene. The CDR3 region is CASSFAGTYNEQFF. The CDR3 region has the DNA TGTGCCAGCAGTTTCGCGGGGACCTACAATGAGCAGTTCTTC. Full variable domain (remainder filled in from reference TRBV28 and TRBJ2-1): DVKVTQSSRYLVKRTGEKVFLECVQDMDHENMFWYRQDPGLGLRLIYFSYDVKMKEKGDIPEGYSVSREKKERFSLILESASTNQTSMYLCASSFAGTYNEQFFGPGTRLTVL.

V gene TRBV27 combines with J gene TRBJ1-5; no clear D gene. The germline V and J ends were trimmed by 5 bases and 1 base, with 12 bases remaining between them. Germline loops: CDR1 MNHEY, CDR2 SMNVEV (reference sequence). This CDR3 contains 15 residues. The CDR3 DNA is TGTGCCAGCAGTACCGAGGGCCTAAGCAATCAGCCCCAGCATTTT. The encoded protein is CASSTEGLSNQPQHF.

This rearrangement joins TRBV28 to TRBJ1-1, with 9 bases fitting TRBD1. From germline, CDR1 is MDHEN and CDR2 SYDVKM. Germline trimming cut 5 bases from V and 0 bases from J; bases unmatched to any gene: 4. This CDR3 is 15 amino acids long. The CDR3 bases are TGTGCCAGCAGTGGCGGGGACAGGGTGAACACTGAAGCTTTCTTT. Amino acids: CASSGGDRVNTEAFF.

This clone turned up a few times. This chain links TRBV7-9 with TRBJ2-1, with D perhaps matching TRBD2 (7 bases). This CDR3 is built from 16 residues. Germline CDR1 reads SEHNR; CDR2 reads FQNEAQ (reference sequence). The V end lost 2 bases, the J end lost 9 bases, and 20 bases lay between the germline ends. DNA for the CDR3: TGTGCCAGCAGCTTAAGGGCTAGCGGAAAACAGGGTGAGCAGTTCTTC. This gives the protein CASSLRASGKQGEQFF.

The genes are TRBV12-2 and TRBJ2-7; the table assigns TRBD1, which was not confirmed against the DNA. TRBV12-2 is given as a pseudogene. The CDR3 contains 15 residues. The chain's CDR3 is CASRPAAGNGYEQYF. CDR3 nucleotides: TGTGCAAGTCGCCCCGCTGCAGGGAATGGCTACGAGCAGTACTTC.

This chain connects TRBV27 to TRBJ1-2; TRBD1 matches at 9 bases. Trimming removed 5 bases from V and 4 bases from J; junction bases left unmatched: 8. The CDR3 runs to 15 residues. Germline assignment: CDR1 MNHEY and CDR2 SMNVEV (reference sequence). The CDR3 DNA sequence: TGTGCCAGCAGTAGCCGGGACAGGGACCTCTATGGCTACACCTTC. Its translation: CASSSRDRDLYGYTF.

J is TRBJ1-5 and V is TRBV19; a weak D match, TRBD1 (5 bases). V was cut by 6 bases and J by 1 base, with 10 bases left in between. Germline V lookup: CDR1 LNHDA, CDR2 SQIVND (reference sequence). The CDR3 is made up of 14 amino acids. The CDR3 bases are TGTGCCAGTAGCATGGGACTGAGCAATCAGCCCCAGCATTTT. It specifies CASSMGLSNQPQHF.

The rearrangement joins TRBV2 to TRBJ1-1; D gene uncertain. Germline CDR1 SNHLY, CDR2 FYNNEI. CDR3 length: 13 residues. The V end lost 6 bases, the J end lost 1 base, and 9 bases lay between the germline ends. The CDR3 DNA reads TGTGCCAGCAGCCGAGCGGCGAACACTGAAGCTTTCTTT. Translated: CASSRAANTEAFF.

The CDR3 is CASSTTRQGSGEQYF. CDR3 DNA: TGTGCCAGCTCCACAACCCGACAGGGGAGTGGTGAGCAGTACTTC. The chain recombines TRBV6-5 with TRBJ2-7, with 8 bases matching TRBD1. The length of the CDR3 is 15 residues. The ends lost 8 bases at V and 7 bases at J; junction bases unmatched: 16. In germline, CDR1 is MNHEY, CDR2 SVGAGI.

The chain recombines TRBV7-2 with TRBJ2-3; 10 bases map to TRBD2. There are 16 residues in the CDR3. V lost 5 bases to trimming and J lost 5 bases; unmatched junction nucleotides: 10. Looked up from germline, CDR1 is SGHTA and CDR2 is FQGNSA. This chain's CDR3 is CASSPDSGRARDTQYF. The DNA of the CDR3 is TGTGCCAGCAGCCCGGACAGCGGGAGGGCCAGAGATACGCAGTATTTT.

The rearrangement uses TRBV19 and TRBJ2-2, with no clear D. Germline CDR1 LNHDA, CDR2 SQIVND (reference sequence). The CDR3 covers 17 residues. Trimming removed 3 bases at V and 0 bases at J, with 14 bases between. CDR3 amino acids: CASSILWAPANTGELFF. DNA for the CDR3: TGTGCCAGTAGTATTCTTTGGGCTCCAGCGAACACCGGGGAGCTGTTTTTT.